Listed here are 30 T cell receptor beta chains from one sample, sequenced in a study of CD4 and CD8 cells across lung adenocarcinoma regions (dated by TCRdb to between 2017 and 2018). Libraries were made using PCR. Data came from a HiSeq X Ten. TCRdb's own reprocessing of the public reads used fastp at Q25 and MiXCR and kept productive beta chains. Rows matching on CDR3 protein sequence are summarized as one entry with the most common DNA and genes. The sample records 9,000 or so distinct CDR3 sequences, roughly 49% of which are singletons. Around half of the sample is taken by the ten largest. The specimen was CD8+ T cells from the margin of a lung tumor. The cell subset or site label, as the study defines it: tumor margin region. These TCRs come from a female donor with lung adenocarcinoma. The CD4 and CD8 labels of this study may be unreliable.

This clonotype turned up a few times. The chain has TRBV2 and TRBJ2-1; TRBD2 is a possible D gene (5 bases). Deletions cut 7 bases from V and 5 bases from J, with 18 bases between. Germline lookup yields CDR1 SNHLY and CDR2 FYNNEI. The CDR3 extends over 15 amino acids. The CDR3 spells CASKIRGEDDNEQFF. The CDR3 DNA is TGTGCCAGCAAAATTCGGGGAGAGGATGACAATGAGCAGTTCTTC.

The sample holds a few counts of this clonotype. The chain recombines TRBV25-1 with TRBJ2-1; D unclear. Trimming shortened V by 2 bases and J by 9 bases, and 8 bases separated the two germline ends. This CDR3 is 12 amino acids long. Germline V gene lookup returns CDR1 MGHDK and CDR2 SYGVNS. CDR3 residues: CASSEGRLEQFF. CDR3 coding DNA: TGTGCCAGCAGTGAAGGTCGGCTTGAGCAGTTCTTC.

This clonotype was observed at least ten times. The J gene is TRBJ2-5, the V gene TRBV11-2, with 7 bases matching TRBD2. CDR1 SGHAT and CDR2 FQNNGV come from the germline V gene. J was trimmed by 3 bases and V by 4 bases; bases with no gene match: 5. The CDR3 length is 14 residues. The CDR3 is CASSSAAGEETQYF. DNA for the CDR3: TGTGCCAGCAGCTCGGCGGCGGGGGAAGAGACCCAGTACTTC. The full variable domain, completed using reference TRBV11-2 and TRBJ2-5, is EAGVAQSPRYKIIEKRQSVAFWCNPISGHATLYWYQQILGQGPKLLIQFQNNGVVDDSQLPKDRFSAERLKGVDSTLKIQPAKLEDSAVYLCASSSAAGEETQYFGPGTRLLVL.

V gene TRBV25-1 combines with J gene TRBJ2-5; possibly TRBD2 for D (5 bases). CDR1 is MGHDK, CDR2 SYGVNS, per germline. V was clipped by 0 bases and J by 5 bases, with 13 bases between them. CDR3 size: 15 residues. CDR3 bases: TGTGCCAGCAGTGAATATGAGAGGGCCCCGGAGACCCAGTACTTC. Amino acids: CASSEYERAPETQYF.

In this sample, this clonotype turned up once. In nucleotides, the CDR3 is TGTGCCAGCAGCTTATTACCCCTGGACGAAGCTTTCTTT. Translating gives CASSLLPLDEAFF. The rearrangement links TRBV7-2 to TRBJ1-1; the D is unclear. The V gene's germline CDR1 is SGHTA and CDR2 FQGNSA. Trimming took 2 bases from V and 8 from J, leaving 12 bases between them. The CDR3 covers 13 residues.

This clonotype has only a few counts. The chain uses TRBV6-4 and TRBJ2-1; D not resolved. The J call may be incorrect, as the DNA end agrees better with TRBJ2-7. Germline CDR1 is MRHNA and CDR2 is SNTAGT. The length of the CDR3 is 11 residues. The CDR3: CASKGKSEQYV. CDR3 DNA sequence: TGTGCCAGCAAAGGGAAGTCCGAGCAGTACGTC.

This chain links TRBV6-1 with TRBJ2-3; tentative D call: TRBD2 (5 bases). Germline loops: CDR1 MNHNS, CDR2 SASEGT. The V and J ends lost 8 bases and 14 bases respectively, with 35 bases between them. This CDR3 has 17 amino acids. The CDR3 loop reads CASGPSPRGVSTGALYF. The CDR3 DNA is TGTGCCAGCGGCCCGTCCCCTCGGGGTGTGAGCACCGGTGCGCTGTATTTT.

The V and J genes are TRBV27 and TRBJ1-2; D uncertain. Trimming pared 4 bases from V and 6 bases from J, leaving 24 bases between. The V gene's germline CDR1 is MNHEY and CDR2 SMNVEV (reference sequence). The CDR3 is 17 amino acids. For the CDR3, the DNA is TGTGCCAGCAGTTGGTCGGGCTTGTCGTTAGGATCTAATGGCTACACCTTC. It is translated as CASSWSGLSLGSNGYTF.

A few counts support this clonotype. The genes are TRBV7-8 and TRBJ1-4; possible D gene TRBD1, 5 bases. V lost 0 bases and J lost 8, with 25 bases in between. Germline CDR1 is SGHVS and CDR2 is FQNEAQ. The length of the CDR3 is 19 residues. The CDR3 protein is CASSLAHPGYRGLKEKLFF. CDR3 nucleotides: TGTGCCAGCAGCTTAGCGCACCCTGGTTATCGGGGGTTGAAGGAAAAACTGTTTTTT.

CDR3 nucleotide sequence: TGTGCCAGCAGCTTTACGGAACAGGGTGGCACAGATACGCAGTATTTT. As protein: CASSFTEQGGTDTQYF. The chain joins TRBV11-2 to TRBJ2-3; the D gene is possibly TRBD1 (6 bases). The germline V gene encodes CDR1 SGHAT and CDR2 FQNNGV. This CDR3 is built from 16 residues. V was pared by 3 bases and J by 1 base, with 14 bases between.

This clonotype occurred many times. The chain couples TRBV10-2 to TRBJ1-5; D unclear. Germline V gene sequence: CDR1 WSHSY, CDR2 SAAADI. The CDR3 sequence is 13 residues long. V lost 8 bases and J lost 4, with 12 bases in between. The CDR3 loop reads CASSHSQNQPQHF. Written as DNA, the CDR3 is TGCGCCAGCTCCCATTCTCAAAATCAGCCCCAGCATTTT.

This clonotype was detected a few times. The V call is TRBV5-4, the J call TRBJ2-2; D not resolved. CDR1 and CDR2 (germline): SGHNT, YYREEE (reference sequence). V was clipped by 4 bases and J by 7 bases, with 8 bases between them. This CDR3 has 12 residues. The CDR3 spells CASSTPHGELFF. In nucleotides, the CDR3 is TGTGCCAGCAGCACTCCCCACGGGGAGCTGTTTTTT. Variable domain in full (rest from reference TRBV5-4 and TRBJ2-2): ETGVTQSPTHLIKTRGQQVTLRCSSQSGHNTVSWYQQALGQGPQFIFQYYREEENGRGNFPPRFSGLQFPNYSSELNVNALELDDSALYLCASSTPHGELFFGEGSRLTVL.

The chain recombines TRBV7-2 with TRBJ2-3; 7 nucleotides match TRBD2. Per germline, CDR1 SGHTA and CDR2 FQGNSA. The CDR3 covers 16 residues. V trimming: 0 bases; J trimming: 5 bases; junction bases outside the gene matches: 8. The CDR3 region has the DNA TGTGCCAGCAGCTTAGCGGGGACTATCCGGGGAGATACGCAGTATTTT. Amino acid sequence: CASSLAGTIRGDTQYF.

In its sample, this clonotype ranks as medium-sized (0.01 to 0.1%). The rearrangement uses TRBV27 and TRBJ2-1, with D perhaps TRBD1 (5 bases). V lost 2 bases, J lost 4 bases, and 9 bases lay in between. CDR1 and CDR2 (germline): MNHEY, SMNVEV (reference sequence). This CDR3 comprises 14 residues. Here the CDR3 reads CASSLGASYNEQFF. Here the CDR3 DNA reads TGTGCCAGCAGTTTAGGGGCCAGTTACAATGAGCAGTTCTTC.

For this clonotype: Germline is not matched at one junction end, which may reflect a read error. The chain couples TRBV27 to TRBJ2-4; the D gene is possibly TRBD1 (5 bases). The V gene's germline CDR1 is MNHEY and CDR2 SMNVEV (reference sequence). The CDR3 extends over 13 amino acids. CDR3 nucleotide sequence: TGTGCCAGCAGAGGGTTTGGGGCAAACATCCTGTATTTC. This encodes CASRGFGANILYF.

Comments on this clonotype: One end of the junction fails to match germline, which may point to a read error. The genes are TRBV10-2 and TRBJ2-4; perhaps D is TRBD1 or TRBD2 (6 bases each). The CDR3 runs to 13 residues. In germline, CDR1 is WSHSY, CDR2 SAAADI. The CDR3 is CATGLGGKNIQYF. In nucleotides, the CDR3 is TGCGCCACCGGGCTGGGGGGCAAAAATATTCAGTACTTT.

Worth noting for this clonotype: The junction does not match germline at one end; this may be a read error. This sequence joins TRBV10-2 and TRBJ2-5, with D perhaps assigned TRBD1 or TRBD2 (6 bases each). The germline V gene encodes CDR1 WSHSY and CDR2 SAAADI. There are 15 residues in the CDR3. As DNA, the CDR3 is TGCGGCGGCGGTACCGGGGGCCGTTACCAAGAGACCCAGTATTTC. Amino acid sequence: CGGGTGGRYQETQYF.

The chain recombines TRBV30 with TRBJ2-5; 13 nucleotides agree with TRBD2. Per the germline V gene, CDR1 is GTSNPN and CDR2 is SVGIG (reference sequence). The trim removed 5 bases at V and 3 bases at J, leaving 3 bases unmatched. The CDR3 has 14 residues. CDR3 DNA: TGTGCCTGGCTTGGACTAGCGGGAGAAGAGACCCAGTACTTC. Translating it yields CAWLGLAGEETQYF. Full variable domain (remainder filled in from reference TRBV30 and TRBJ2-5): SQTIHQWPATLVQPVGSPLSLECTVEGTSNPNLYWYRQAAGRGLQLLFYSVGIGQISSEVPQNLSASRPQDRQFILSSKKLLLSDSGFYLCAWLGLAGEETQYFGPGTRLLVL.

CDR3 nucleotides: TGTGCCAGCAGCGTAGAGGGGGGTTCTAGCGACCCTAGCACAGATACGCAGTATTTT. Its protein product is CASSVEGGSSDPSTDTQYF. This sequence joins TRBV9 and TRBJ2-3; possibly TRBD1 or TRBD2 for D (6 bases each). The germline V gene encodes CDR1 SGDLS and CDR2 YYNGEE. With 0 bases removed from V and 0 bases from J, the gap between germline ends came to 20 bases. There are 19 residues in the CDR3.

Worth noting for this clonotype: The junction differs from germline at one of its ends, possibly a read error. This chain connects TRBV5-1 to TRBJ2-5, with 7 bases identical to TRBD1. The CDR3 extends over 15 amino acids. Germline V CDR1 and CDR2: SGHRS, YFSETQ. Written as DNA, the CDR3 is TGCGCCAGCTCGTTAGGGGGCCGGGCCCAAGAGATCCAGTACTTC. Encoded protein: CASSLGGRAQEIQYF. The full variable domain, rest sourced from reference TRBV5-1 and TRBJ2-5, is KAGVTQTPRYLIKTRGQQVTLSCSPISGHRSVSWYQQTPGQGLQFLFEYFSETQRNKGNFPGRFSGRQFSNSRSEMNVSTLELGDSALYLCASSLGGRAQEIQYFGPGTRLLVL.

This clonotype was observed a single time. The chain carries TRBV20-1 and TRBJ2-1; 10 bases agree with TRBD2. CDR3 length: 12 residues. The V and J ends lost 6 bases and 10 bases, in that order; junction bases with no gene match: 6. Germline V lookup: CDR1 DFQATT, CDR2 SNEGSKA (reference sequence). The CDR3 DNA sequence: TGCAGTGCCGAAGGTAGCGGGAGGGAGCAGTTCTTC. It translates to CSAEGSGREQFF.

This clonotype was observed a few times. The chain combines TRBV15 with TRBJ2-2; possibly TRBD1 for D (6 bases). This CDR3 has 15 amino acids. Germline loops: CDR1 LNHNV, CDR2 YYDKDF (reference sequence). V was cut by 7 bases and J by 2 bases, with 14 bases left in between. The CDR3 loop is CATTSWTENTGELFF. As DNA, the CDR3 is TGTGCCACCACTTCTTGGACAGAAAACACCGGGGAGCTGTTTTTT.

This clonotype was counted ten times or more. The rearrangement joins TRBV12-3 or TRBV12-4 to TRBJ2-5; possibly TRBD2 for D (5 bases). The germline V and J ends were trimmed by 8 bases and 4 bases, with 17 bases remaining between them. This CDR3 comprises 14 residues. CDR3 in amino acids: CASRKAEERETQYF. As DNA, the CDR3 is TGTGCCAGCCGGAAAGCGGAGGAGAGAGAGACCCAGTACTTC.

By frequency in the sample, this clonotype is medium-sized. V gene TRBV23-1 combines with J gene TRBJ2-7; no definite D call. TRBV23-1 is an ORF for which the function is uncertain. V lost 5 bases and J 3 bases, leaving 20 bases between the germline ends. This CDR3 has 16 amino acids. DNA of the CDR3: TGCGCCAGCAGTATAACAATCGGAGAGAGATACTACGAGCAGTACGTC. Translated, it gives CASSITIGERYYEQYV.

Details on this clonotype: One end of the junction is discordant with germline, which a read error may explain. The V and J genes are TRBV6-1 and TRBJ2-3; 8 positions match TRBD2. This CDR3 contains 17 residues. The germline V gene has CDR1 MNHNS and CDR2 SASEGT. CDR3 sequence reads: CASRGGTGGVGKNTQYF. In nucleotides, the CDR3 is TGTGCCAGCAGGGGCGGGACGGGGGGGGTAGGTAAAAATACTCAGTACTTT.

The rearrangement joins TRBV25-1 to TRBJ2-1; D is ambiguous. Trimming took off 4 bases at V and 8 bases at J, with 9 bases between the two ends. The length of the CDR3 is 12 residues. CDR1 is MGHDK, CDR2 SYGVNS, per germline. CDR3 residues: CASSASGDEQFF. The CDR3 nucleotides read TGTGCCAGCAGTGCCAGTGGCGATGAGCAGTTCTTC.

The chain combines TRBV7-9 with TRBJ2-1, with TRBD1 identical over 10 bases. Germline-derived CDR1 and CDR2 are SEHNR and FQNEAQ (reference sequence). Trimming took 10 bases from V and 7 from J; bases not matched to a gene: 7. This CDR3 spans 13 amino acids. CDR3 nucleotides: TGTGCCATCCTGACAGGGGGCTGGAATGAGCAGTTCTTC. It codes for CAILTGGWNEQFF.

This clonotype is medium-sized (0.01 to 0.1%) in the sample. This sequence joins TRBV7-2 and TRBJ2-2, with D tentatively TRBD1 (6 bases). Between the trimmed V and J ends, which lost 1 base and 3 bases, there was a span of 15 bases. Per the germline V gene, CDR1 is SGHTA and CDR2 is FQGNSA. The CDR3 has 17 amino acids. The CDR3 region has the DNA TGTGCCAGCAGCTTAGGTAGACAGGCGGCTCACACCGGGGAGCTGTTTTTT. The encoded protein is CASSLGRQAAHTGELFF.

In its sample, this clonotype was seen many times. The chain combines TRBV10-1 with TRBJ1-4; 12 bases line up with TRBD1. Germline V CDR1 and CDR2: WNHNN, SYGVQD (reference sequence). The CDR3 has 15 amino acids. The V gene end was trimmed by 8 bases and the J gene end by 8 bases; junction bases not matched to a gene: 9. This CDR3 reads CASRDRGRGNEKLFF. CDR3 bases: TGCGCCAGCCGGGACAGGGGGCGCGGGAACGAAAAACTGTTTTTT.

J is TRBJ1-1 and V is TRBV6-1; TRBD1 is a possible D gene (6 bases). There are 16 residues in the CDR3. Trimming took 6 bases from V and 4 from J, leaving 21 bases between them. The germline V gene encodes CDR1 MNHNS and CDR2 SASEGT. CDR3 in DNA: TGTGCCAGCAGGACGAGGTGGGAGGGGGGGGGCACTGAAGCTTTCTTT. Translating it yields CASRTRWEGGGTEAFF.